The TCR beta chain under discussion was sequenced for a study of shared clonotypes between healthy human individuals. Only in-frame clones appear in the TCRdb table, and some are missing; sequencing was by immunoSEQ multiplex PCR. The data contain under 1 million clones, roughly 96% of them singletons. V lost 3 bases and J lost 2; bases outside the gene matches: 5. Looked up from germline, CDR1 is PRHDT and CDR2 is FYEKMQ (reference sequence). CDR3 length: 16 residues. CD45RO-negative, CCR7-selected cells formed the naive CD8 fraction, which excluded terminally differentiated effector memory CD45RA+ cells.

This TCR was sampled from a man younger than 45 in good health. Input material: naive CD8+ T cells sorted from blood. J is TRBJ2-3 and V is TRBV13, with TRBD2 matching over 10 bases. CDR3 region: CASSFRTSGHTDTQYF. The CDR3 DNA sequence: TGTGCCAGCAGCTTCCGGACTAGCGGCCACACAGATACGCAGTATTTT.